This T cell receptor beta chain was recovered during a study of blood T cell repertoires in COVID-19. Original analysis: Reference gene primer amplification gave estimated nucleated cell counts. Repertoires were generated with immunoSEQ multiplex PCR, while TCRdb's copy carries only in-frame clones and drops some. That table gives V, J and clone size, and the DNA gave D and trimming. The sample yields about 270,000 clones, about 90% seen once. The CDR3 loop spans 18 amino acids. In germline, CDR1 is SGHVS, CDR2 FQNEAQ. V gave up 0 bases and J gave up 0 bases, with 15 bases separating them. The source material was peripheral blood. The chain is built from TRBV7-8 and TRBJ1-3; TRBD1 is a possible D gene (6 bases). The TCR comes from a woman aged 45-65 years with acute or convalescent COVID-19. CDR3: CASSLARGTPSSGNTIYF. As DNA, the CDR3 is TGTGCCAGCAGCTTAGCAAGGGGGACGCCGAGCTCTGGAAACACCATATATTTT.